This T cell receptor (beta chain) was retrieved from a study of CD8+ T cells in alopecia areata. V lost 4 bases and J 5 bases, leaving 8 bases between the germline ends. Germline-derived CDR1 and CDR2 are SNHLY and FYNNEI. The CDR3 contains 12 residues. This clone was seen a few times. RNA extraction was followed by reverse transcription into cDNA, which acted as the sequencing template. Method: immunoSEQ multiplex PCR; TCRdb's copy keeps in-frame clones and lacks some. The sample records some 170,000 clones, around 63% being singletons. The rearrangement joins TRBV2 to TRBJ2-5, with D possibly being TRBD2 (5 bases). This sample comprised CD4+ T cells sorted from blood, obtained at week 0. The TCR originated in a human donor with alopecia areata. The CDR3 loop reads CASSGGIETQYF. The CDR3 DNA sequence: TGTGCCAGCAGTGGAGGGATCGAGACCCAGTACTTC.